This T cell receptor beta chain originates from a study of CD8 T cells in ankylosing spondylitis. Findings and caveats of the study: There was reportedly significant enrichment of clones that were disease-linked in matched ankylosing spondylitis synovial fluid. A TCR beta motif of eight highly homologous variants appeared characteristic of ankylosing spondylitis blood.

MiXCR was run by TCRdb on the 5' RACE reads, yielding one entry per CDR3 protein. Here the sample spans about 220,000 distinct CDR3 sequences, about 10% being singletons. CDR3 size: 14 residues. V lost 3 bases to trimming and J lost 3 bases, with 11 bases between them. In regard to this clonotype: Its antigen is currently unknown.

The TCR originated in a male donor with ankylosing spondylitis or in good health (not recorded which). The sequencing input was blood, either unsorted or a sorted T cell fraction (not recorded which). This chain uses TRBV12-3 or TRBV12-4 with TRBJ1-1, with a weak D call TRBD1 (5 bases). The CDR3 sequence: CASSLSGTDTEAFF. The CDR3 DNA is TGTGCCAGCAGTTTGAGCGGGACGGACACTGAAGCTTTCTTT.